This entry is about one T cell receptor (beta chain). No cognate antigen has been identified for it. The record has no base qualities; no much larger clone is one base away. The data derive from a study of blood T cell repertoires in COVID-19 (TCRdb year 2020). Regarding the study in general: The collaborator samples originated in the United States, Italy and Spain and spanned the acute and convalescent phases of COVID-19. The prospective study material was composed of cDNA or gDNA derived from T cells, B-cell-depleted T cells, or PBMCs. Deeply sampled blood TCRbeta repertoires from subjects exposed to, actively infected with, or recovered from COVID-19 were included in the dataset. The repertoires were released in a freely available public database meant as a resource for research on the immune response to SARS-CoV-2. The samples were drawn from two sources: the first 160 participants of the ongoing ImmuneRACE study, and 950 to 1,500 subjects contributed by 6 global collaborators. A de-identified subject ID, COVID-19 status, age in years and sex were almost always included in the sample metadata. HLA class I and class II types, where available, came from metadata supplied by the sample provider rather than from assay-based typing. Summary of the overall study and its limitations: The quantity of clinical and demographic metadata differed by source and by participant and was supplied without curation.

The immunoSEQ Assay, a bias-controlled multiplex PCR, was used to amplify TCRbeta CDR3 regions from genomic DNA. As for the original processing: The number of nucleated cells in each sample was estimated from the amplification of reference gene primers within the assay. Sequence reads were collapsed and filtered to measure the absolute abundance of every unique TCRbeta CDR3 rearrangement. Productive Simpson clonality was computed per sample as the square root of Simpson's diversity index over productive rearrangements. Sourced from immuneACCESS, this table was stored by TCRdb with only in-frame sequences that have V and J called. A share of the clones is absent; for the studies checked, an unresolved V gene accounts for under half, and the remainder has no known explanation. V and J calls plus clone size are reproduced from that table; the DNA served to infer D and trimming. The table for this sample lists 55,000 to 75,000 clones; roughly 77% of them were counted only once. The top ten constitute 9% to 9.5% of the sample.

The collaborating institutions used their own protocols to collect whole blood in K2EDTA tubes. For TCRbeta analysis, collaborator samples were shipped as frozen whole blood, as isolated PBMCs, or as DNA extracted from either sample type. The CDR3 starts with the cysteine, ends with the phenylalanine, and has 14 residues. Only CDR3 DNA remains: 42 bases, in frame from the first base. The V end gives up 2 bases and the J end 9 bases, leaving 5 bases in the junction not matched to a gene. In the germline V gene, CDR1 corresponds to SGHTA and CDR2 to FQGTGA. The sequencing sample was made of peripheral blood. The sequence joins TRBV7-3 to TRBJ2-1, with TRBD2 identical over 9 junction bases. The origin of this receptor is a human donor in a cohort sampled during active COVID-19. The CDR3 protein: CASSLGLAGSEQFF. The sequenced DNA is TGTGCCAGCAGCTTAGGGCTAGCGGGGAGTGAGCAGTTCTTC.